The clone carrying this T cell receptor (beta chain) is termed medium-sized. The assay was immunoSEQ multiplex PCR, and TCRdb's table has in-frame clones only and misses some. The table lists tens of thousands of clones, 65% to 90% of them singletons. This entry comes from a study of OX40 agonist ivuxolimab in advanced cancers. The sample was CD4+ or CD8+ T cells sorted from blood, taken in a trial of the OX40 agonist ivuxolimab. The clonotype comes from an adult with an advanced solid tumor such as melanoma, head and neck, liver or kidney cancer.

CDR3 DNA sequence: TGCGCCAGCAGCCAAGACAGATGGAACACTGAAGCTTTCTTT. Protein: CASSQDRWNTEAFF. V is TRBV4-3 and J is TRBJ1-1; no clear D. In germline, CDR1 is LGHNA, CDR2 YSLEER. The CDR3 consists of 14 residues. V lost 0 bases to trimming and J lost 1 base, with 6 bases between them.